This T cell receptor beta chain was identified during a study of OX40 agonist ivuxolimab in advanced cancers. Study at large: Males comprised 70% to 85% of the group, whose mean age was roughly 60 years (range 23 to 79).

The ends were cut back, 0 bases at V and 4 bases at J, with 7 bases in the middle. The germline CDR1 and CDR2 sequences are SGHRS and YFSETQ. CDR3 length equals 13 residues. Repertoires were generated with immunoSEQ multiplex PCR, while TCRdb's copy carries only in-frame clones and drops some. The sample shows under 200,000 clones, around 94% of them seen only once. Findings of the study overall: Fewer expanded clones were found on average in CD4+ than in CD8+ T cells.

Notes on this clone: Its target is not known.

Enrollment shut out patients with autoimmune disease history or systemic immunosuppression. This receptor was taken from an adult with an advanced solid tumor such as melanoma, head and neck, liver or kidney cancer. The rearrangement uses TRBV5-1 and TRBJ2-5; perhaps TRBD1 as D (5 bases). The sample in question was CD4+ or CD8+ T cells sorted from blood, obtained in a trial of the OX40 agonist ivuxolimab. The CDR3 region is CASSLVGRETQYF. CDR3 sequence (DNA): TGCGCCAGCAGCTTGGTGGGGCGAGAGACCCAGTACTTC.